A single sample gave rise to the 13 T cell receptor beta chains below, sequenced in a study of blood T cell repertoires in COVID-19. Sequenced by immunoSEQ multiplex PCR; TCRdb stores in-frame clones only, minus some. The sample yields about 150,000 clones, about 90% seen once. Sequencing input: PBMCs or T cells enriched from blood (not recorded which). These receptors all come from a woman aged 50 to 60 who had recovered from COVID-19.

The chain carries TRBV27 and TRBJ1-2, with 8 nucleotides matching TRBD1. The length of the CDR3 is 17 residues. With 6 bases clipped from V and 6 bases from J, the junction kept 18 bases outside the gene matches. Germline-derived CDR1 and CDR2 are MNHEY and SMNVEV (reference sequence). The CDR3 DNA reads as TGTGCCAGCAGCCTTCCTTCCCAGGGACAACAGGGGGATGGCTACACCTTC. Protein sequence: CASSLPSQGQQGDGYTF.

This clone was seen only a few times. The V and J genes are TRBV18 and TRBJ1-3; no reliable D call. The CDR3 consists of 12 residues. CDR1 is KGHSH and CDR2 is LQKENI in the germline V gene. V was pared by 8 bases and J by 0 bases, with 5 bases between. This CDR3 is CASGSSGNTIYF. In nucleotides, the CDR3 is TGTGCCAGCGGGAGCTCTGGAAACACCATATATTTT.

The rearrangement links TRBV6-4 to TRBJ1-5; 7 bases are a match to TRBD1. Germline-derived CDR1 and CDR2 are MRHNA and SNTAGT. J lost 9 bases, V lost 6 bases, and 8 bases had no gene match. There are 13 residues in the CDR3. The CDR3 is CASRAQGFGPQHF. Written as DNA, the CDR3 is TGTGCCAGCAGGGCACAGGGGTTCGGGCCCCAGCATTTT.

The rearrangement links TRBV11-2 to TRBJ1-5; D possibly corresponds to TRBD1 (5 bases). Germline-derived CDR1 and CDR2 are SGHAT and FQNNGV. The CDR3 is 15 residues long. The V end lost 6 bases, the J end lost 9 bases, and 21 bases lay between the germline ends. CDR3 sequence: CASSLEGVGGGPQHF. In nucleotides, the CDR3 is TGTGCCAGCAGTCTAGAGGGTGTGGGCGGGGGGCCCCAGCATTTT.

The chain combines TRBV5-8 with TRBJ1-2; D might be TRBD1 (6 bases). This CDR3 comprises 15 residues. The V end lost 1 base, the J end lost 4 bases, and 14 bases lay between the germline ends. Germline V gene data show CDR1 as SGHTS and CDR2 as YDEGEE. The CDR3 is CASSLWTALIYGYTF. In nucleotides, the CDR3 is TGTGCCAGCAGCTTGTGGACAGCACTTATCTATGGCTACACCTTC.

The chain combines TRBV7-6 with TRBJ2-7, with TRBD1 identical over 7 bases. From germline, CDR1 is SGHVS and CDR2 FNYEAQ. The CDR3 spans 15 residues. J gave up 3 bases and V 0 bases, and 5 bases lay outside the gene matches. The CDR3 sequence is CASSLAGGLNYEQYF. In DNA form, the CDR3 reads TGTGCCAGCAGCTTAGCAGGGGGCCTAAACTACGAGCAGTACTTC.

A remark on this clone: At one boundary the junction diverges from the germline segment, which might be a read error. CDR3 sequence (DNA): TGTGCCAGCACCTTGGACACCAACTTCAGGGGAGATACGCAGTATTTT. This sequence encodes CASTLDTNFRGDTQYF. The rearrangement links TRBV5-6 to TRBJ2-3; D might be TRBD1 (6 bases). CDR3 size: 16 residues. The germline V gene encodes CDR1 SGHDT and CDR2 YYEEEE.

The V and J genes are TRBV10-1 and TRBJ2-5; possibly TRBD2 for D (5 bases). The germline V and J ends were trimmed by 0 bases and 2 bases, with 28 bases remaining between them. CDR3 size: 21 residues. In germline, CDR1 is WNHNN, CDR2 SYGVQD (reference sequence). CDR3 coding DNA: TGCGCCAGCAGTGAGTCCGGTGTCGGCCTAGGTGGACTTCGAGGGCAAGAGACCCAGTACTTC. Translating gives CASSESGVGLGGLRGQETQYF.

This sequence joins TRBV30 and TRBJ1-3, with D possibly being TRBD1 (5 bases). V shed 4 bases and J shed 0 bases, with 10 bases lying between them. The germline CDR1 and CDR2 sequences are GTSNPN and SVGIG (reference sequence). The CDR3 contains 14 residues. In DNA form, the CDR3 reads TGTGCCTGGACTCCAGGGAACTCTGGAAACACCATATATTTT. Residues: CAWTPGNSGNTIYF.

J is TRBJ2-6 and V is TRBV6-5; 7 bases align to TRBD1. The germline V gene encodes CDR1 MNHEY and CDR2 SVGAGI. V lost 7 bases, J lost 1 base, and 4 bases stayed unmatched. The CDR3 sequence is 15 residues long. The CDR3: CASMGQLSGANVLTF. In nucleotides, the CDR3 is TGTGCCAGCATGGGACAGCTTTCTGGGGCCAACGTCCTGACTTTC.

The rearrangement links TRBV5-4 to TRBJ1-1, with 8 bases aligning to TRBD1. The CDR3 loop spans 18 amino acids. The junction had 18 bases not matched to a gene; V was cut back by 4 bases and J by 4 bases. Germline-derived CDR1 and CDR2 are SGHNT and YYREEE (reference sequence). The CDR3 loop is CASSPGGQGSRFGTEAFF. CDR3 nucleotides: TGTGCCAGCAGCCCAGGGGGCCAGGGGAGTAGGTTTGGCACTGAAGCTTTCTTT.

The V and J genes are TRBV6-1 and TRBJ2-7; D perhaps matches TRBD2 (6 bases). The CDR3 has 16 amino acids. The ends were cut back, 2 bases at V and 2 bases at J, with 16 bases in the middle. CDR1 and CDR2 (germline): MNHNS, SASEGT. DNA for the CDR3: TGTGCCAGCAGTGAACGTTCTCCGGGACTCCCCTACGAGCAGTACTTC. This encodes CASSERSPGLPYEQYF.

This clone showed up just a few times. This CDR3 is CASSMTSGSYNEQFF. CDR3 bases: TGTGCCAGCAGCATGACTAGCGGGTCCTACAATGAGCAGTTCTTC. The genes are TRBV7-2 and TRBJ2-1, with TRBD2 matching over 10 bases. Germline assignment: CDR1 SGHTA and CDR2 FQGNSA. The CDR3 consists of 15 residues. J lost 1 base, V lost 5 bases, and 2 bases had no gene match.